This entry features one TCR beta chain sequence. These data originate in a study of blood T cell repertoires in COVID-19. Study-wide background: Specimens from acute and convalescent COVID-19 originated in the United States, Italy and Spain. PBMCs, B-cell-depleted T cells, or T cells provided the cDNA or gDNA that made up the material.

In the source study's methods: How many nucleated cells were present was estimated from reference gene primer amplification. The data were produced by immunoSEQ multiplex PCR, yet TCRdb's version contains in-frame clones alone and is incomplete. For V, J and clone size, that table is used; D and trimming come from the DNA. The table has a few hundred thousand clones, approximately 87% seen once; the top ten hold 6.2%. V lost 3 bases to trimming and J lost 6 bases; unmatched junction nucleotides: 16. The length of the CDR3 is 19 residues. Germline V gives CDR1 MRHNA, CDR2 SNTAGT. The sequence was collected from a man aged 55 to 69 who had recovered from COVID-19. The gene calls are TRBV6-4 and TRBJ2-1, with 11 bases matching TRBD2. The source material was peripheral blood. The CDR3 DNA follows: TGTGCCAGCAGTGAAGGGGGCGGGACTAGCGGCATCATAGTCAATGAGCAGTTCTTC. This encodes CASSEGGGTSGIIVNEQFF.